The 12 T cell receptor beta chains given below trace back to one sample, sequenced in a study of cytomegalovirus exposure and HLA in healthy donors. PCR amplification relied on 60 Vbeta primers (plus 13 Jbeta primers). Clones were read by immunoSEQ multiplex PCR, and TCRdb kept only the in-frame ones, dropping some. The data show 150,000 to 200,000 clones, more than 75% seen once. Sequences were obtained from PBMCs. The source is a man younger than 30 in good health and CMV-seropositive.

This clone has more than one count but fewer than ten. The gene calls are TRBV4-2 and TRBJ2-1, with TRBD2 matching over 11 bases. Trimming took 7 bases from V and 10 from J; bases not matched to a gene: 3. Germline loops: CDR1 LGHNA, CDR2 YNFKEQ. This CDR3 comprises 12 residues. CDR3 coding DNA: TGTGCCAGCACCCCTAGCGGGGGGGAGCAGTTCTTC. This encodes CASTPSGGEQFF.

V and J are TRBV9 and TRBJ1-1; weak D call: TRBD1 (5 bases). This CDR3 contains 14 residues. Germline assignment: CDR1 SGDLS and CDR2 YYNGEE. V was trimmed by 0 bases and J by 3 bases, leaving 9 bases between them. The CDR3 nucleotides are TGTGCCAGCAGCGTAGGTTCCAGGGACACTGAAGCTTTCTTT. It translates to CASSVGSRDTEAFF.

This chain connects TRBV6-5 to TRBJ1-5; 9 bases align to TRBD1. In germline, CDR1 is MNHEY, CDR2 SVGAGI. The CDR3 has 13 residues. With V trimmed by 8 bases and J by 6 bases, 5 bases remained unmatched. CDR3 sequence reads: CASEGQGGQPQHF. The DNA for the CDR3 is TGTGCCAGCGAGGGACAGGGCGGTCAGCCCCAGCATTTT.

V is TRBV11-3 and J is TRBJ1-2; 10 bases match TRBD1. CDR1 SGHNT and CDR2 YENEEA come from the germline V gene. After removal of 5 bases from V and 4 bases from J, the junction contained 4 bases not matched to a gene. The CDR3 is made up of 14 amino acids. CDR3 amino acids: CASSRQGAGYGYTF. CDR3 nucleotide sequence: TGTGCCAGCAGCCGACAGGGGGCTGGCTATGGCTACACCTTC.

V gene TRBV4-2 combines with J gene TRBJ2-3; 13 positions agree with TRBD2. The CDR3 totals 16 residues. Germline CDR1 LGHNA, CDR2 YNFKEQ. With V trimmed by 4 bases and J by 4 bases, 5 bases remained unmatched. CDR3 protein: CASSLRTSGGSDTQYF. CDR3 coding DNA: TGTGCCAGCAGCCTACGGACTAGCGGGGGTTCAGATACGCAGTATTTT.

This clone was detected once. The chain recombines TRBV6-6 with TRBJ1-2; D remains ambiguous. The CDR3 spans 12 residues. Trimming left V 8 bases short and J 5 bases short, with 12 bases between. CDR1 MNHNY and CDR2 SVGAGI come from the germline V gene (reference sequence). CDR3 nucleotides: TGTGCCAGCGATGGGCAACCGTATGGCTACACCTTC. Encoded protein: CASDGQPYGYTF.

V gene TRBV11-3 combines with J gene TRBJ2-5; 10 bases fit TRBD2. This CDR3 is built from 18 residues. Germline V gene data show CDR1 as SGHNT and CDR2 as YENEEA. J lost 5 bases, V lost 1 base, and 13 bases had no gene match. The CDR3 region is CASSLGGLAAGSEETQYF. DNA of the CDR3: TGTGCCAGCAGCTTAGGTGGACTAGCGGCGGGGTCGGAGGAGACCCAGTACTTC.

V and J are TRBV19 and TRBJ1-6, with 11 positions matching TRBD1. The germline CDR1 and CDR2 sequences are LNHDA and SQIVND (reference sequence). CDR3 length equals 13 residues. V lost 9 bases, J lost 7 bases, and 2 bases stayed unmatched. In DNA form, the CDR3 reads TGTGCCAGCGGGACAGGGGGGAATTCACCCCTCCACTTT. Translated, it gives CASGTGGNSPLHF.

The chain joins TRBV5-1 to TRBJ2-6, with a weak D call TRBD2 (6 bases). V was clipped by 4 bases and J by 0 bases, with 11 bases between them. Germline V gives CDR1 SGHRS, CDR2 YFSETQ. This CDR3 is 16 amino acids long. This chain's CDR3 is CASSAGSFSGANVLTF. The CDR3 nucleotides are TGCGCCAGCAGCGCGGGGTCATTCTCTGGGGCCAACGTCCTGACTTTC.

This chain links TRBV7-9 with TRBJ2-3; 8 positions match TRBD1. CDR3 size: 18 residues. Germline V lookup: CDR1 SEHNR, CDR2 FQNEAQ (reference sequence). Trimming removed 5 bases from V and 6 bases from J; junction bases left unmatched: 19. This CDR3 reads CASSPAGGRTNTIDTQYF. DNA for the CDR3: TGTGCCAGCAGCCCAGCAGGGGGCCGGACCAACACAATTGATACGCAGTATTTT. Full variable domain (rest looked up from reference TRBV7-9 and TRBJ2-3): DTGVSQNPRHKITKRGQNVTFRCDPISEHNRLYWYRQTLGQGPEFLTYFQNEAQLEKSRLLSDRFSAERPKGSFSTLEIQRTEQGDSAMYLCASSPAGGRTNTIDTQYFGPGTRLTVL.

The CDR3 region is CASSEGTSGGADTQYF. The DNA of the CDR3 is TGTGCCAGCAGTGAGGGGACTAGCGGGGGGGCAGATACGCAGTATTTT. The rearrangement links TRBV6-4 to TRBJ2-3; 16 bases line up with TRBD2. There are 16 residues in the CDR3. Looked up from germline, CDR1 is MRHNA and CDR2 is SNTAGT. After removal of 3 bases from V and 4 bases from J, the junction contained 1 base not matched to a gene.

The chain couples TRBV11-1 to TRBJ1-6, with TRBD1 matching over 8 bases. V lost 5 bases, J lost 5 bases, and 2 bases stayed unmatched. CDR3 size: 14 residues. Germline CDR1 and CDR2: SGHAT and FQDESV (reference sequence). CDR3 region: CASSRTGNNSPLHF. The CDR3 DNA reads as TGTGCCAGCAGCCGGACAGGGAATAATTCACCCCTCCACTTT.